A single count supports the clone carrying this T cell receptor (beta chain). Its target is unknown. The sample is drawn from a study of Ad26.COV2.S vaccination and SARS-CoV-2 variants. About the research overall: The vaccine Ad26.COV2.S was put into the muscle once, or twice with 56 days between. Study-level findings and limits: Vaccinees displayed broader spike-specific TCR repertoires than placebo recipients.

Sequenced by immunoSEQ multiplex PCR; TCRdb stores in-frame clones only, minus some. This repertoire shows 350,000 to 500,000 clones, about 92% found once; its top ten account for less than 4.5%. Treatment specified: 15 to 20 received Ad26.COV2.S at low or high dose, single or two shots; about 5 received placebo; per-sample allocation not given. Sampling was done on day 63 after the first vaccine or placebo injection. This clonotype was obtained from a person aged 18-60 years who received the Ad26.COV2.S COVID-19 vaccine or a placebo. This specimen was peripheral blood, taken in a trial of Ad26.COV2.S vaccine versus placebo.

CDR3 DNA: TGTGCCAGCAGTCTAGGGGGGTTAAGAAGCGGGGTGGAGACCCAGTACTTC. Protein sequence: CASSLGGLRSGVETQYF. The rearrangement uses TRBV28 and TRBJ2-5; TRBD2 might be the D (7 bases). The length of the CDR3 is 17 residues. Deletions cut 5 bases from V and 5 bases from J, with 24 bases between. CDR1 is MDHEN and CDR2 is SYDVKM in the germline V gene. Supplemented by reference TRBV28 and TRBJ2-5, the full variable domain reads DVKVTQSSRYLVKRTGEKVFLECVQDMDHENMFWYRQDPGLGLRLIYFSYDVKMKEKGDIPEGYSVSREKKERFSLILESASTNQTSMYLCASSLGGLRSGVETQYFGPGTRLLVL.